The clone carrying this T cell receptor beta chain was found once. Germline and junction disagree at one end, which may indicate a read error. This sample stems from a study of molecular identifiers for immune sequencing clone quantification. TCRdb reprocessed the PCR reads via MiXCR and lists one record per CDR3 protein. The sample shows more than 450,000 distinct CDR3 sequences, around 23% of them seen only once. Naive CD8 libraries came from approximately 20,000 to 980,000 sorted cells with 10%, 30% or 50% RNA. Per the germline V gene, CDR1 is LNHNV and CDR2 is YYDKDF (reference sequence). CDR3 length equals 15 residues.

The rearrangement uses TRBV15 and TRBJ1-5; D call uncertain. This clonotype originated in a human donor in good health. Some libraries in this study had Jurkat cell RNA spiked in. The sequencing sample was made of naive CD8+ T cells from blood, with Jurkat cell RNA spiked in. Subset defined: FACS-sorted CD8+CD4-CCR7+CD45RA+ naive T cells. DNA of the CDR3: TGTGCCACCAGCAGATCCACTTATAGCAATCAGCCCCAGCGTTTT. It translates to CATSRSTYSNQPQRF.